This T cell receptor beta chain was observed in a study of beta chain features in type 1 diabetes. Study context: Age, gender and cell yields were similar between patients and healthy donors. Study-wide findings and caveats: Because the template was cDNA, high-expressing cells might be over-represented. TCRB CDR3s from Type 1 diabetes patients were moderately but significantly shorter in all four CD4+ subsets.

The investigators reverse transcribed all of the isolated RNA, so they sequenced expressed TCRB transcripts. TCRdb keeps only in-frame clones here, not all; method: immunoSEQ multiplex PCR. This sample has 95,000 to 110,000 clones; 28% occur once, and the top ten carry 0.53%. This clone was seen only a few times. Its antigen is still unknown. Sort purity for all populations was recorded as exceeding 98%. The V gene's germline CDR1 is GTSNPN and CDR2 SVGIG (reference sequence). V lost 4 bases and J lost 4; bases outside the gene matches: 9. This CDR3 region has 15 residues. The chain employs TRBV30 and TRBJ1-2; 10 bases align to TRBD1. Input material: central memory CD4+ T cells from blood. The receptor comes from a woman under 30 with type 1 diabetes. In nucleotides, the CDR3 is TGTGCCTGGACTGGACAGGGGGGGCCCGCCTATGGCTACACCTTC. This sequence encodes CAWTGQGGPAYGYTF.